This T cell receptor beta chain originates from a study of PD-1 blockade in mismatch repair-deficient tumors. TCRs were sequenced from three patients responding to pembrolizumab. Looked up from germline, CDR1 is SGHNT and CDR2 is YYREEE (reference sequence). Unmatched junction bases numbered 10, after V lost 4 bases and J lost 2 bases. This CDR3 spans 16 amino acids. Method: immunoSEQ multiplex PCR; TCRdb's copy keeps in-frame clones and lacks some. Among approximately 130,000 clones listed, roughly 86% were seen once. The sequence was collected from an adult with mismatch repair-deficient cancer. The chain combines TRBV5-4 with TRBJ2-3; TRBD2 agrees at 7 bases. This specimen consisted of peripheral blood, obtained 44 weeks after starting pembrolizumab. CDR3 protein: CASSPFPSGDTDTQYF. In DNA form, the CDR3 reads TGTGCCAGCAGCCCCTTTCCCAGCGGGGACACAGATACGCAGTATTTT.